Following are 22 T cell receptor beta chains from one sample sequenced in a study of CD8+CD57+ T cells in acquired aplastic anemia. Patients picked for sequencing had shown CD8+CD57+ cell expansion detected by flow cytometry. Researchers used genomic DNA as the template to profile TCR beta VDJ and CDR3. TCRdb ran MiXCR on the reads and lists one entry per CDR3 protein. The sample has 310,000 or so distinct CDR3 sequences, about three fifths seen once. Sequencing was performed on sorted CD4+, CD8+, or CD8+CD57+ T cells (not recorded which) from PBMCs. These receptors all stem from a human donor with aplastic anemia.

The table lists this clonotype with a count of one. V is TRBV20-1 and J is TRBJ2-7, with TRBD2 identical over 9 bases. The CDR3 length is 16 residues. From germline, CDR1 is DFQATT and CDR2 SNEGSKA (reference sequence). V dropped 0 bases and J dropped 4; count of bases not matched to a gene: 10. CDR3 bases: TGCAGTGCTAGAGAAACGGGGCTAGCGGGGTTATACGAGCAGTACTTC. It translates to CSARETGLAGLYEQYF.

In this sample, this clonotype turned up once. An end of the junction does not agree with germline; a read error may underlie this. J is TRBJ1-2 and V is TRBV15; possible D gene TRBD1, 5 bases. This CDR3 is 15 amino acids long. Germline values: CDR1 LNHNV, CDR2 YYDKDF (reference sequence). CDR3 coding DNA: TGTGCCACCAGTTCCCGCAGGGATTTTTCGAATGGCTACAACTTC. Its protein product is CATSSRRDFSNGYNF.

The chain's CDR3 is CASSEQGLAGSYEQPQHF. Here the CDR3 DNA reads TGTGCCAGCAGTGAACAGGGACTAGCGGGATCCTACGAGCAGCCCCAGCATTTT. J is TRBJ1-5 and V is TRBV28; D possibly corresponds to TRBD1 (6 bases). V lost 5 bases and J lost 7, with 27 bases in between. The CDR3 totals 18 residues. Looked up from germline, CDR1 is MDHEN and CDR2 is SYDVKM.

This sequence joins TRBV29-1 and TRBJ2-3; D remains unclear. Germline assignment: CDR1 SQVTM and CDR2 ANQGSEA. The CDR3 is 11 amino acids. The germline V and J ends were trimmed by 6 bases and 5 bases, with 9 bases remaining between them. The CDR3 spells CSVALGDTQYF. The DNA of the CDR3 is TGCAGCGTCGCTCTAGGAGATACGCAGTATTTT.

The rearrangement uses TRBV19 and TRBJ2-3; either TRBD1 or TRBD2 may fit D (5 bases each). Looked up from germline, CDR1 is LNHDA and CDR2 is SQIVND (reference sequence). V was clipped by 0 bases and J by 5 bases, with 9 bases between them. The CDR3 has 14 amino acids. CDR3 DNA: TGTGCCAGTAGTATAGAGGGGGTTTTAGATACGCAGTATTTT. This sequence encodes CASSIEGVLDTQYF.

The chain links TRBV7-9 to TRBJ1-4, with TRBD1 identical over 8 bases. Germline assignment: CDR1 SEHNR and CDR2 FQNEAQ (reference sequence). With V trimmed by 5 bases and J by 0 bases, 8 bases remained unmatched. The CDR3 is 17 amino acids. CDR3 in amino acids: CASSPSRDRSTNEKLFF. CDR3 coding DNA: TGTGCCAGCAGCCCGTCCCGGGACAGGTCAACTAATGAAAAACTGTTTTTT.

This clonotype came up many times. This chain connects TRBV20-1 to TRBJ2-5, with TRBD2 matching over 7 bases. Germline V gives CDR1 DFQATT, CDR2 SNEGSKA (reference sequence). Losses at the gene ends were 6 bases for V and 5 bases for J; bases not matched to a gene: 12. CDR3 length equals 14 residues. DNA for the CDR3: TGCAGTGCAAGGTTGACTAGCAGTGTCGAGACCCAGTACTTC. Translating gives CSARLTSSVETQYF.

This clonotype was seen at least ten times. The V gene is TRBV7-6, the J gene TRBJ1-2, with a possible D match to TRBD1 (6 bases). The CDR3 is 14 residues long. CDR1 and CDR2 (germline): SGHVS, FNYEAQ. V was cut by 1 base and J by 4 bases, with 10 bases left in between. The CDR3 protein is CASSLGGPTYGYTF. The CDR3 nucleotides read TGTGCCAGCAGCTTAGGGGGGCCTACCTATGGCTACACCTTC.

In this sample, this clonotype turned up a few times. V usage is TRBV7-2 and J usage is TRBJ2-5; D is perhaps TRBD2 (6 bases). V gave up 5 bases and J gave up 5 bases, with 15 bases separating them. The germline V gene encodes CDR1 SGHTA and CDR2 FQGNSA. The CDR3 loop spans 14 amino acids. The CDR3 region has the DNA TGTGCCAGCAGCCGTGGCGGGGACGCCGAGACCCAGTACTTC. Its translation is CASSRGGDAETQYF.

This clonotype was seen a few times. CDR3 nucleotide sequence: TGTGCCAGCAGTGCTTACGCCGGGACAGGACGGCAGTATGGCTACACCTTC. Translated, it gives CASSAYAGTGRQYGYTF. This chain joins TRBV25-1 and TRBJ1-2, with 8 bases that match TRBD1. This CDR3 region has 17 residues. Trimming removed 4 bases from V and 5 bases from J; junction bases left unmatched: 15. Germline CDR1 and CDR2: MGHDK and SYGVNS.

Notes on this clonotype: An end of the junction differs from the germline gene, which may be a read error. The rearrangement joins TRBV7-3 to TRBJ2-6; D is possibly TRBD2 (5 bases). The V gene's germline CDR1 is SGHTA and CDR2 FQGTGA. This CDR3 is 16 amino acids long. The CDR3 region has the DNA TGCGCCAGCAGCCAAGATCCGGGGTCCGGGGCCAACGTCCTGACTTTC. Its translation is CASSQDPGSGANVLTF.

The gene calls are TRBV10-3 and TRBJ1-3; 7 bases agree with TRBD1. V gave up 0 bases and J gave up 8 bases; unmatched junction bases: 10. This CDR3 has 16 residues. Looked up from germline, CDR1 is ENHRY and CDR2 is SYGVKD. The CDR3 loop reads CAISESDRASGYTIYF. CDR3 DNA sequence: TGTGCCATCAGTGAGTCAGACAGGGCGTCTGGCTACACCATATATTTT.

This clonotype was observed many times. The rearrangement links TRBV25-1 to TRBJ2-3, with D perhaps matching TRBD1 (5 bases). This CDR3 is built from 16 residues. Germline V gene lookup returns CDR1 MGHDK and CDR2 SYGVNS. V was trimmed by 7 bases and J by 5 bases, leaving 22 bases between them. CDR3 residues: CASTPIYQGSQDTQYF. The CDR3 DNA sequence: TGTGCCAGCACACCGATTTACCAGGGTTCGCAAGATACGCAGTATTTT.

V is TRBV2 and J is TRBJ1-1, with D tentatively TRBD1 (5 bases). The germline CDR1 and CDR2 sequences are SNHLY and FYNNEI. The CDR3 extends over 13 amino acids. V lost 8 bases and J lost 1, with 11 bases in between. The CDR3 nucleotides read TGTGCCAGCGGCCAGGGTGAGAACACTGAAGCTTTCTTT. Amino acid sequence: CASGQGENTEAFF. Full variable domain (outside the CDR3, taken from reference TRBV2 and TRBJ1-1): EPEVTQTPSHQVTQMGQEVILRCVPISNHLYFYWYRQILGQKVEFLVSFYNNEISEKSEIFDDQFSVERPDGSNFTLKIRSTKLEDSAMYFCASGQGENTEAFFGQGTRLTVV.

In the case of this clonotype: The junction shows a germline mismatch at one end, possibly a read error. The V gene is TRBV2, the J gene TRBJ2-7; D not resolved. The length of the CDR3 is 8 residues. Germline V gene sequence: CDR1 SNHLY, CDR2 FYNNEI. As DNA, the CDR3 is TGTGCCAGCAGTGTTGGAAACTTC. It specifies CASSVGNF.

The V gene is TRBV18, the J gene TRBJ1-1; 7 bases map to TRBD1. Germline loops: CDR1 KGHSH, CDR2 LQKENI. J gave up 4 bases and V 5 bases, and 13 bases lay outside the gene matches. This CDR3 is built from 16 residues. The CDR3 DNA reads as TGTGCCAGCTCAGTCCGGGACAGAGGGGGGGGCACTGAAGCTTTCTTT. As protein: CASSVRDRGGGTEAFF. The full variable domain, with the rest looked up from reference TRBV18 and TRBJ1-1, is NAGVMQNPRHLVRRRGQEARLRCSPMKGHSHVYWYRQLPEEGLKFMVYLQKENIIDESGMPKERFSAEFPKEGPSILRIQQVVRGDSAAYFCASSVRDRGGGTEAFFGQGTRLTVV.

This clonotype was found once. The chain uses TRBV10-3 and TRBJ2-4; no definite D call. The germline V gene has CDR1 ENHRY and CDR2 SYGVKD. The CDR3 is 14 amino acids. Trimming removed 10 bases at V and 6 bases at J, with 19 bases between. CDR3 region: CATRALEDGNIQYF. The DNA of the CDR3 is TGTGCCACCCGGGCCCTAGAGGATGGAAACATTCAGTACTTC.

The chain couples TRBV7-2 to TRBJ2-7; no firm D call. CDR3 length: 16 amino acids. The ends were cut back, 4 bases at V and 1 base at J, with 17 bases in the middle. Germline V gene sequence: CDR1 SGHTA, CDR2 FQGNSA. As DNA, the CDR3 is TGTGCCAGCAGCTCAGCATCAGCTACCTCATCCTACGAGCAGTACTTC. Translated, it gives CASSSASATSSYEQYF.

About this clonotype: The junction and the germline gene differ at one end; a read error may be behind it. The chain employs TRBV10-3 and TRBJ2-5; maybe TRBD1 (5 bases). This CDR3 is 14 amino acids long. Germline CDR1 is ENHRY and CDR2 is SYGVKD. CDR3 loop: CASSVTGPQETQYF. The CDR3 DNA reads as TGTGCCAGCAGTGTCACAGGCCCCCAAGAGACCCAGTACTTC.

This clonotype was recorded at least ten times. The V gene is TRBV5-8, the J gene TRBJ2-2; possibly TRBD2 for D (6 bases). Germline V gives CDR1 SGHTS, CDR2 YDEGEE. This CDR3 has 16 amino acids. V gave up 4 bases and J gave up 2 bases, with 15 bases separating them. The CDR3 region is CASSPLGGVNTGELFF. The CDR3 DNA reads TGTGCCAGCAGCCCGCTCGGGGGAGTAAACACCGGGGAGCTGTTTTTT. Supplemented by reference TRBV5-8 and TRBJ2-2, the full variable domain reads EAGVTQSPTHLIKTRGQQATLRCSPISGHTSVYWYQQALGLGLQFLLWYDEGEERNRGNFPPRFSGRQFPNYSSELNVNALELEDSALYLCASSPLGGVNTGELFFGEGSRLTVL.

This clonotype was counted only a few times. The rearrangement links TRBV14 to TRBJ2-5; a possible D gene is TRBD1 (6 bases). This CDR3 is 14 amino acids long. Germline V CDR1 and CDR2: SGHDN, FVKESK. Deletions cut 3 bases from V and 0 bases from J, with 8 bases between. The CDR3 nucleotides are TGTGCCAGCAGCCAGTACAGGGACCAAGAGACCCAGTACTTC. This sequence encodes CASSQYRDQETQYF.

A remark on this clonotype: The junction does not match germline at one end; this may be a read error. In DNA form, the CDR3 reads TGCGCCAGCAGCTTAGACAGAACCGGGGAGCTGTTTTTT. The encoded protein is CASSLDRTGELFF. The chain carries TRBV9 and TRBJ2-2; the D gene is possibly TRBD1 (5 bases). CDR1 is SGDLS and CDR2 is YYNGEE in the germline V gene. The CDR3 runs 13 residues.